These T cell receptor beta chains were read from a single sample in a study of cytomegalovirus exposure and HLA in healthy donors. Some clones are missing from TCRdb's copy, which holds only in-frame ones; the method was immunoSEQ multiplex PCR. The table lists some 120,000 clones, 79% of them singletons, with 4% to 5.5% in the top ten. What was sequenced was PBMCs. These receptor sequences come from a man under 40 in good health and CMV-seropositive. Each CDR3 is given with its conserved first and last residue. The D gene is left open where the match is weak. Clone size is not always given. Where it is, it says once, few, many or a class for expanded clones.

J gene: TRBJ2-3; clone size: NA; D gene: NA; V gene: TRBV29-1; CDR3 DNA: TGCAGCGGCGGGACAGCCCAGGGTAGCACAGATACGCAGTATTTT; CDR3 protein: CSGGTAQGSTDTQYF
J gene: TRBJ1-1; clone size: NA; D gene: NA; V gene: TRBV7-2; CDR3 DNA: TGTGCCAGCAGCTTAACAGGGAGTCCTGAAGCTTTCTTT; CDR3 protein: CASSLTGSPEAFF
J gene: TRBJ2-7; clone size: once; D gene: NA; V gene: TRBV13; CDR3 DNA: TGTGCCAGCAGCTTAGAGGCAGCGGGCTCCTACGAGCAGTACTTC; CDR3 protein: CASSLEAAGSYEQYF
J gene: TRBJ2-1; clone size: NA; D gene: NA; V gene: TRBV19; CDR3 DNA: TGTGCCAGTAGTATAGTTTTCGGTTCCTACAATGAGCAGTTCTTC; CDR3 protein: CASSIVFGSYNEQFF
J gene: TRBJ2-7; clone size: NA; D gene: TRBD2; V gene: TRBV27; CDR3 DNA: TGTGCCAGCAGTTTGGGGGGGACCCTCTACGAGCAGTACTTC; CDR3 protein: CASSLGGTLYEQYF
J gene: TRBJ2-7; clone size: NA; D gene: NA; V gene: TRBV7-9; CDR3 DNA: TGTGCCAGCAGCTTACACAACTCCTACGAGCAGTACTTC; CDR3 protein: CASSLHNSYEQYF
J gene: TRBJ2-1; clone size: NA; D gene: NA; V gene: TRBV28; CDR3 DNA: TGTGCCAGCACCCTTAGGGGCCACAATGAGCAGTTCTTC; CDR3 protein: CASTLRGHNEQFF
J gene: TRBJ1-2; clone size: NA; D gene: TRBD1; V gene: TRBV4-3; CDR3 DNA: TGCGCCAGCAGCCAAGATTCACAGGGGGAGCTTGGCTACACCTTC; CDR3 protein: CASSQDSQGELGYTF
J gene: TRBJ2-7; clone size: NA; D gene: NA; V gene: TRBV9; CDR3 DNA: TGTGCCAGCAGCGTAGGACCGTCGGGCGAGCAGTACTTC; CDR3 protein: CASSVGPSGEQYF
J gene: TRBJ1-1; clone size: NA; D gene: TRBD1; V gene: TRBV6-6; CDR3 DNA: TGTGCCAGCAACAGAAAAGGGACAGGGAACACTGAAGCTTTCTTT; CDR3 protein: CASNRKGTGNTEAFF